The 18 T cell receptor beta chains below were found in one sample sequenced in a study of T cell repertoires in cytomegalovirus infection (dated by TCRdb to between 2018 and 2021). Antigens of these TCRs are unknown. Sequencing took place on an Illumina HiSeq 1500. TCRdb trimmed public reads at Q25 via fastp, called clones via MiXCR and kept in-frame beta chains. Rows with a matching CDR3 protein are joined into one entry that keeps the most common DNA and genes. Recorded for this sample are more than 35,000 distinct CDR3 sequences; around half of them occurred a single time. The ten largest clones add up to about 93% of the sample. The label giving this sample's treatment or condition can be read as: in vitro stimulation with specific CMV peptide epitopes to enrich CMV-specific T cells. The material was CD8+ T cells from cultured PBMCs, obtained from culture after CMV antigen stimulation. The source of these receptors is a human donor in good health (CMV status not recorded). Some clones in this sample may be carry-over from other donors' samples.

The rearrangement links TRBV12-3 or TRBV12-4 to TRBJ2-1; the D gene is possibly TRBD2 (6 bases). Trimming stripped 6 bases from V and 5 bases from J, with 17 bases between. The CDR3 consists of 15 residues. As DNA, the CDR3 is TGTGCCAGCAGCCTAGGCGGGAACCCCGACAATGAGCAGTTCTTC. It encodes CASSLGGNPDNEQFF.

This clonotype came up a few times. V usage is TRBV7-8 and J usage is TRBJ2-7; no reliable D call. V was shortened by 2 bases and J by 0 bases, with 11 bases between the two germline ends. CDR1 SGHVS and CDR2 FQNEAQ come from the germline V gene. This CDR3 region has 15 residues. The CDR3 nucleotides are TGTGCCAGCAGCTTAATGCCAGAGAACTCCTACGAGCAGTACTTC. Translating it yields CASSLMPENSYEQYF.

This clonotype was detected ten times or more. J is TRBJ2-1 and V is TRBV25-1; 14 bases are a match to TRBD2. With 4 bases clipped from V and 0 bases from J, the junction kept 11 bases outside the gene matches. The V gene's germline CDR1 is MGHDK and CDR2 SYGVNS. The CDR3 spans 20 residues. This CDR3 is CASSGPGTSGSLHSYNEQFF. DNA of the CDR3: TGTGCCAGCAGTGGACCCGGGACTAGCGGGAGTCTTCACTCCTACAATGAGCAGTTCTTC.

Of note for this clonotype: One end of the junction varies from germline; a read error may be responsible. The rearrangement joins TRBV12-3 or TRBV12-4 to TRBJ1-3; D is perhaps TRBD1 (6 bases). The CDR3 runs 11 residues. As DNA, the CDR3 is TGTGCCAGCAGTTCAGTACAGGGAACTAGTTTT. Translated: CASSSVQGTSF.

This clonotype was seen only a few times. CDR3: CASRGGTGELFF. DNA for the CDR3: TGCGCCTCACGGGGGGGCACCGGGGAGCTGTTTTTT. The V and J genes are TRBV10-2 and TRBJ2-2, with 8 bases lining up with TRBD2. The CDR3 totals 12 residues. J lost 4 bases, V lost 11 bases, and 3 bases had no gene match. CDR1 is WSHSY and CDR2 is SAAADI in the germline V gene.

The V and J genes are TRBV7-9 and TRBJ2-5; 9 bases map to TRBD2. V lost 2 bases, J lost 5 bases, and 6 bases stayed unmatched. CDR3 size: 15 residues. The V gene's germline CDR1 is SEHNR and CDR2 FQNEAQ (reference sequence). This CDR3 is CASSLRLAGSETQYF. Here the CDR3 DNA reads TGTGCCAGCAGCTTACGTCTAGCGGGATCGGAGACCCAGTACTTC.

V usage is TRBV7-8 and J usage is TRBJ2-1, with 9 bases lining up with TRBD2. Trimming cost V 0 bases and J 6 bases; bases outside gene matches: 9. Germline-derived CDR1 and CDR2 are SGHVS and FQNEAQ. The CDR3 contains 17 residues. The CDR3 coding sequence is TGTGCCAGCAGCTTAGCTCGGCGGGAGGGTCTTATCAATGAGCAGTTCTTC. Translation: CASSLARREGLINEQFF.

The CDR3 is CSARDTGKSKNIQYF. The CDR3 DNA follows: TGCAGTGCTAGAGATACGGGAAAATCCAAAAACATTCAGTACTTC. This chain uses TRBV20-1 with TRBJ2-4; a weak D match, TRBD2 (5 bases). CDR1 is DFQATT, CDR2 SNEGSKA, per germline (reference sequence). The CDR3 sequence is 15 residues long. The V end was cut by 0 bases, the J end by 2 bases, with 11 bases between.

This clonotype was detected only a few times. At one boundary the junction diverges from the germline segment, which might be a read error. The genes are TRBV4-1 and TRBJ2-7; 10 nucleotides agree with TRBD1. Germline V CDR1 and CDR2: MGHRA, YSYEKL. The CDR3 is 14 residues long. DNA for the CDR3: TGTGCCAGCAGCCAAGCGGGACAGGGGCACGAGCAGTACTTC. It specifies CASSQAGQGHEQYF.

The V gene is TRBV4-1, the J gene TRBJ2-3, with 10 nucleotides matching TRBD1. This CDR3 has 17 amino acids. CDR1 is MGHRA and CDR2 is YSYEKL in the germline V gene. V lost 2 bases to trimming and J lost 1 base; unmatched junction nucleotides: 6. The CDR3, as DNA: TGCGCCAGCAGCCAAAGGCAAGGACAGGGGGGCACAGATACGCAGTATTTT. Translation: CASSQRQGQGGTDTQYF.

The V call is TRBV4-2, the J call TRBJ2-2; unclear D gene. This CDR3 is built from 15 residues. The V end was cut by 3 bases, the J end by 6 bases, with 14 bases between. Germline CDR1 is LGHNA and CDR2 is YNFKEQ. CDR3 nucleotides: TGTGCCAGCAGCCATCCACCTCCAGAGGCCGGGGAGCTGTTTTTT. It is translated as CASSHPPPEAGELFF.

This clonotype was detected a few times. The chain recombines TRBV24-1 with TRBJ2-4, with 7 positions matching TRBD1. V was clipped by 4 bases and J by 0 bases; unmatched bases: 5. Germline V CDR1 and CDR2: KGHDR, SFDVKD. The CDR3 extends over 16 amino acids. CDR3 amino acids: CATSDRQGEAKNIQYF. CDR3 bases: TGTGCCACCAGTGACCGTCAGGGGGAAGCCAAAAACATTCAGTACTTC.

The chain combines TRBV2 with TRBJ2-7; a possible D gene is TRBD1 (5 bases). This CDR3 spans 12 amino acids. The germline V and J ends were trimmed by 10 bases and 3 bases, with 13 bases remaining between them. CDR1 SNHLY and CDR2 FYNNEI come from the germline V gene. The CDR3 protein is CATSDILYEQYF. CDR3 nucleotides: TGTGCCACTTCGGACATCCTCTACGAGCAGTACTTC.

This clonotype was seen once. V gene TRBV7-2 combines with J gene TRBJ2-7; 9 bases match TRBD2. CDR3 length: 15 amino acids. Germline CDR1 and CDR2: SGHTA and FQGNSA. The V segment lost 5 bases and the J segment 4 bases; nucleotides outside the gene matches: 9. CDR3 amino acids: CASSPFSGSVYEQYF. The CDR3 nucleotides are TGTGCCAGCAGCCCATTTAGCGGGAGTGTATACGAGCAGTACTTC.

This chain joins TRBV2 and TRBJ1-5; D not resolved. V shed 6 bases and J shed 1 base, with 10 bases lying between them. The CDR3 runs 14 residues. The germline CDR1 and CDR2 sequences are SNHLY and FYNNEI. CDR3: CASRPGPSNQPQHF. Written as DNA, the CDR3 is TGTGCCAGCAGACCCGGGCCAAGCAATCAGCCCCAGCATTTT.

This chain uses TRBV20-1 with TRBJ2-1; 13 bases line up with TRBD2. Germline V lookup: CDR1 DFQATT, CDR2 SNEGSKA (reference sequence). V was clipped by 0 bases and J by 4 bases; unmatched bases: 3. The CDR3 runs to 16 residues. CDR3 sequence reads: CSARDETSGRYNEQFF. CDR3 nucleotide sequence: TGCAGTGCTAGAGATGAGACTAGCGGGAGGTACAATGAGCAGTTCTTC.

V and J are TRBV14 and TRBJ2-5, with 9 bases aligning to TRBD2. The CDR3 totals 17 residues. Losses at the gene ends were 1 base for V and 2 bases for J; bases not matched to a gene: 8. Looked up from germline, CDR1 is SGHDN and CDR2 is FVKESK. CDR3 sequence: CASSQAGGLARQETQYF. CDR3 nucleotides: TGTGCCAGCAGCCAAGCTGGTGGACTAGCGCGACAAGAGACCCAGTACTTC.

This clonotype occurred a few times. The rearrangement links TRBV12-3 or TRBV12-4 to TRBJ2-2, with TRBD2 identical over 9 bases. With 6 bases clipped from V and 3 bases from J, the junction kept 11 bases outside the gene matches. CDR3 length: 17 amino acids. CDR3 sequence reads: CASRLPTSGADTGELFF. CDR3 DNA: TGTGCCAGCAGGCTCCCGACTAGCGGAGCGGACACCGGGGAGCTGTTTTTT.